These 24 T cell receptor beta chains were sequenced from one sample in a study of blood T cell repertoires in COVID-19. Clones were read by immunoSEQ multiplex PCR, and TCRdb kept only the in-frame ones, dropping some. The sample has roughly 230,000 clones, 65% to 85% seen once. Sample: peripheral blood. The receptors here all came from a man in his fifties or sixties with active or convalescent COVID-19.

The rearrangement joins TRBV28 to TRBJ1-1, with D perhaps matching TRBD1 (5 bases). Trimming stripped 5 bases from V and 0 bases from J, with 19 bases between. The CDR3 contains 17 residues. Germline CDR1 MDHEN, CDR2 SYDVKM. CDR3 sequence: CASSRGTVMVMNTEAFF. CDR3 coding DNA: TGTGCCAGCAGTCGGGGGACGGTGATGGTTATGAACACTGAAGCTTTCTTT.

CDR3: CASSPTDTRSTDTQYF. CDR3 nucleotide sequence: TGTGCCAGCAGCCCGACGGACACCAGGAGCACAGATACGCAGTATTTT. The chain combines TRBV7-3 with TRBJ2-3; tentatively, D is TRBD1 (5 bases). The CDR3 consists of 16 residues. Per the germline V gene, CDR1 is SGHTA and CDR2 is FQGTGA. V lost 5 bases, J lost 0 bases, and 15 bases lay in between.

The CDR3 DNA reads as TGTGCCAGCAGTTTACCGGGCAGCGGAATGGCTGAAGCTTTCTTT. Protein sequence: CASSLPGSGMAEAFF. The J gene is TRBJ1-1, the V gene TRBV28, with D hard to call. Germline-derived CDR1 and CDR2 are MDHEN and SYDVKM. With 2 bases removed from V and 6 bases from J, the gap between germline ends came to 16 bases. This CDR3 has 15 amino acids.

The chain links TRBV5-1 to TRBJ2-3; perhaps TRBD1 as D (6 bases). The V end was cut by 0 bases, the J end by 0 bases, with 11 bases between. The germline CDR1 and CDR2 sequences are SGHRS and YFSETQ. This CDR3 has 16 amino acids. The DNA for the CDR3 is TGCGCCAGCAGCTTGGACAGGCAGGGGAGCACAGATACGCAGTATTTT. Protein product: CASSLDRQGSTDTQYF.

The J gene is TRBJ1-1, the V gene TRBV6-5; D is unresolved. V was pared by 4 bases and J by 10 bases, with 22 bases between. The CDR3 is 15 residues long. CDR1 MNHEY and CDR2 SVGAGI come from the germline V gene. Here the CDR3 reads CASSFRPGADFSAFF. The CDR3 DNA follows: TGTGCCAGCAGTTTCAGGCCGGGAGCGGATTTTTCAGCTTTCTTT.

The V call is TRBV6-1, the J call TRBJ1-2; no definite D call. The ends were cut back, 1 base at V and 4 bases at J, with 7 bases in the middle. The V gene's germline CDR1 is MNHNS and CDR2 SASEGT. The CDR3 has 13 residues. This chain's CDR3 is CASSEVRFYGYTF. Here the CDR3 DNA reads TGTGCCAGCAGTGAAGTCAGGTTCTATGGCTACACCTTC.

The rearrangement links TRBV7-6 to TRBJ2-7, with D possibly TRBD2 on 6 matching bases. Germline V gives CDR1 SGHVS, CDR2 FNYEAQ. The ends were cut back, 0 bases at V and 1 base at J, with 13 bases in the middle. CDR3 length: 16 amino acids. The CDR3 loop is CASSLAAGGRSYEQYF. Written as DNA, the CDR3 is TGTGCCAGCAGCTTAGCAGCGGGCGGCCGATCCTACGAGCAGTACTTC.

The chain links TRBV5-1 to TRBJ1-3; 8 positions match TRBD1. V lost 2 bases to trimming and J lost 3 bases; unmatched junction nucleotides: 7. From germline, CDR1 is SGHRS and CDR2 YFSETQ. The CDR3 spans 16 residues. CDR3 nucleotide sequence: TGCGCCAGCAGCTTAAACAGGGGGACTCTTGGAAACACCATATATTTT. Translating gives CASSLNRGTLGNTIYF. The whole variable domain, remainder taken from reference TRBV5-1 and TRBJ1-3, is KAGVTQTPRYLIKTRGQQVTLSCSPISGHRSVSWYQQTPGQGLQFLFEYFSETQRNKGNFPGRFSGRQFSNSRSEMNVSTLELGDSALYLCASSLNRGTLGNTIYFGEGSWLTVV.

The sample holds a few counts of this clone. This rearrangement joins TRBV30 to TRBJ2-3; 11 positions agree with TRBD1. This CDR3 spans 15 amino acids. Germline V gives CDR1 GTSNPN, CDR2 SVGIG (reference sequence). Trimming cost V 6 bases and J 6 bases; bases outside gene matches: 11. CDR3 sequence: CACSDRDRGGDTQYF. DNA of the CDR3: TGTGCCTGTTCCGACAGGGACAGGGGGGGCGATACGCAGTATTTT.

The V call is TRBV19, the J call TRBJ1-4; TRBD1 is a possible D gene (5 bases). Germline V gene sequence: CDR1 LNHDA, CDR2 SQIVND (reference sequence). V was cut by 10 bases and J by 8 bases, with 17 bases left in between. This CDR3 spans 13 amino acids. CDR3 DNA sequence: TGTGCCACCCTGGACATTAAGGGCGAAAAACTGTTTTTT. Translation: CATLDIKGEKLFF.

This sequence joins TRBV4-3 and TRBJ1-1; weak D call: TRBD1 (6 bases). This CDR3 is 17 amino acids long. Germline V gene lookup returns CDR1 LGHNA and CDR2 YSLEER. V lost 3 bases and J lost 1, with 18 bases in between. CDR3 DNA: TGCGCCAGCAGCCAGATGGCGGGGGGGGCGGCGAACACTGAAGCTTTCTTT. It encodes CASSQMAGGAANTEAFF.

The chain has TRBV30 and TRBJ2-2, with 7 bases matching TRBD2. Looked up from germline, CDR1 is GTSNPN and CDR2 is SVGIG (reference sequence). This CDR3 is 14 amino acids long. Trimming at V came to 1 base and at J to 4 bases, leaving 3 bases not matched to a gene. DNA of the CDR3: TGTGCCTGGAGTGGACTAGCTTTCACCGGGGAGCTGTTTTTT. Translated: CAWSGLAFTGELFF.

This clone was observed a single time. V gene TRBV12-5 combines with J gene TRBJ2-1; a weak D match, TRBD2 (6 bases). Trimming removed 2 bases from V and 12 bases from J, with 11 bases in between. CDR3 size: 12 residues. Germline V gene lookup returns CDR1 LGHNT and CDR2 FRNRAP. CDR3 sequence: CASGLPAGRQFF. The CDR3 DNA follows: TGTGCTAGTGGTTTGCCTGCGGGGAGGCAGTTCTTC.

This clone was counted once. The chain carries TRBV18 and TRBJ1-2; perhaps TRBD1 as D (5 bases). The CDR3 has 14 amino acids. From germline, CDR1 is KGHSH and CDR2 LQKENI. Trimming stripped 5 bases from V and 6 bases from J, with 16 bases between. The CDR3 is CASSATSGFDGYTF. The CDR3 region has the DNA TGTGCCAGCTCAGCCACCTCAGGGTTCGATGGCTACACCTTC. The full variable domain, rest sourced from reference TRBV18 and TRBJ1-2, is NAGVMQNPRHLVRRRGQEARLRCSPMKGHSHVYWYRQLPEEGLKFMVYLQKENIIDESGMPKERFSAEFPKEGPSILRIQQVVRGDSAAYFCASSATSGFDGYTFGSGTRLTVV.

The chain links TRBV27 to TRBJ1-4; 12 nucleotides align to TRBD1. There are 18 residues in the CDR3. Germline lookup yields CDR1 MNHEY and CDR2 SMNVEV (reference sequence). With V trimmed by 7 bases and J by 2 bases, 11 bases remained unmatched. CDR3 coding DNA: TGTGCCAGCATCAAGGGACAGGGGGCCCACAGGACTAATGAAAAACTGTTTTTT. The encoded protein is CASIKGQGAHRTNEKLFF.

The chain is built from TRBV7-9 and TRBJ1-6; TRBD1 matches 8 bases. Trimming at V came to 2 bases and at J to 9 bases, leaving 9 bases not matched to a gene. Germline CDR1 is SEHNR and CDR2 is FQNEAQ (reference sequence). The CDR3 length is 16 residues. CDR3 in amino acids: CASSLQGQGYGSPLHF. In DNA, the CDR3 is TGTGCCAGCAGCTTACAAGGACAGGGTTATGGTTCACCCCTCCACTTT. Supplemented by reference TRBV7-9 and TRBJ1-6, the full variable domain reads DTGVSQNPRHKITKRGQNVTFRCDPISEHNRLYWYRQTLGQGPEFLTYFQNEAQLEKSRLLSDRFSAERPKGSFSTLEIQRTEQGDSAMYLCASSLQGQGYGSPLHFGNGTRLTVT.

The rearrangement uses TRBV29-1 and TRBJ2-7; maybe TRBD1 (5 bases). The germline V gene has CDR1 SQVTM and CDR2 ANQGSEA. This CDR3 contains 15 residues. The germline V and J ends were trimmed by 2 bases and 0 bases, with 14 bases remaining between them. The DNA for the CDR3 is TGCAGCGTTGAAAGCGACAGCCAGAGCTCCTACGAGCAGTACTTC. Protein product: CSVESDSQSSYEQYF.

In its sample, this clone was seen a few times. The V gene is TRBV6-5, the J gene TRBJ1-2; 9 bases are shared with TRBD1. CDR1 is MNHEY, CDR2 SVGAGI, per germline. Trimming took 6 bases from V and 8 from J; bases not matched to a gene: 10. CDR3 length equals 14 residues. CDR3 coding DNA: TGTGCCAGCAGAATTACCGGGACAGGGAACGGCTACACCTTC. It encodes CASRITGTGNGYTF.

This chain links TRBV14 with TRBJ1-1, with a weak D call TRBD1 (6 bases). CDR1 and CDR2 from the germline V gene are SGHDN and FVKESK. Trimming cost V 1 base and J 3 bases, with 9 bases left between them. This CDR3 spans 14 amino acids. CDR3 sequence reads: CASSQVTGYTEAFF. CDR3 sequence (DNA): TGTGCCAGCAGCCAAGTTACAGGGTACACTGAAGCTTTCTTT.

This clone was observed a handful of times. The chain carries TRBV5-5 and TRBJ2-5, with D possibly TRBD2 on 5 matching bases. The CDR3 loop spans 14 amino acids. Germline loops: CDR1 SGHKS, CDR2 YYEKEE (reference sequence). V lost 1 base and J lost 3, with 10 bases in between. The CDR3 region has the DNA TGTGCCAGCAGCTTGAGCGGCAGAGAAGAGACCCAGTACTTC. It specifies CASSLSGREETQYF. The variable domain in full, with the rest retrieved from reference TRBV5-5 and TRBJ2-5, is DAGVTQSPTHLIKTRGQQVTLRCSPISGHKSVSWYQQVLGQGPQFIFQYYEKEERGRGNFPDRFSARQFPNYSSELNVNALLLGDSALYLCASSLSGREETQYFGPGTRLLVL.

V usage is TRBV28 and J usage is TRBJ2-7; 8 bases match TRBD1. V trimming: 4 bases; J trimming: 1 base; junction bases outside the gene matches: 6. The germline V gene has CDR1 MDHEN and CDR2 SYDVKM. The CDR3 consists of 15 residues. The CDR3 loop reads CASSSGTGFSYEQYF. The CDR3 region has the DNA TGTGCCAGCAGTTCTGGGACAGGATTTTCCTACGAGCAGTACTTC. The full variable domain, with the rest looked up from reference TRBV28 and TRBJ2-7, is DVKVTQSSRYLVKRTGEKVFLECVQDMDHENMFWYRQDPGLGLRLIYFSYDVKMKEKGDIPEGYSVSREKKERFSLILESASTNQTSMYLCASSSGTGFSYEQYFGPGTRLTVT.

The V gene is TRBV18, the J gene TRBJ2-7; tentatively, D is TRBD1 (6 bases). Germline V gives CDR1 KGHSH, CDR2 LQKENI. This CDR3 contains 13 residues. Trimming pared 5 bases from V and 7 bases from J, leaving 15 bases between. The CDR3 DNA is TGTGCCAGCTCATCGACAGGCAGCGAAGAGCAGTACTTC. This translates into CASSSTGSEEQYF.

CDR3 loop: CASSERGYISEQFF. The CDR3 DNA reads as TGTGCCAGCAGTGAACGGGGTTACATATCCGAGCAGTTCTTC. This chain uses TRBV6-1 with TRBJ2-1, with D perhaps TRBD2 (5 bases). V lost 2 bases to trimming and J lost 10 bases, with 15 bases between them. Germline V lookup: CDR1 MNHNS, CDR2 SASEGT. The CDR3 totals 14 residues.

The rearrangement links TRBV12-3 or TRBV12-4 to TRBJ1-2; 10 bases map to TRBD1. The CDR3 runs to 13 residues. V lost 3 bases to trimming and J lost 5 bases; unmatched junction nucleotides: 0. The CDR3 bases are TGTGCCAGCAGTTTGGGACAGGGGTATGGCTACACCTTC. Translation: CASSLGQGYGYTF.